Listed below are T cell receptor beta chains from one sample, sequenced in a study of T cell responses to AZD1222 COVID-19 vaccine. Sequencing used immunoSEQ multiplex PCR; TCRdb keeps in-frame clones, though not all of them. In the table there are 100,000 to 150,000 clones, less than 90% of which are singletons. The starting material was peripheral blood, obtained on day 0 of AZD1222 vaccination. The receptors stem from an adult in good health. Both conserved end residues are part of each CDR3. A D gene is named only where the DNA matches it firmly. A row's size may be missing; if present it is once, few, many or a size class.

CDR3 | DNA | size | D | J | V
CASSFNSESTDTQYF | TGTGCCAGCAGTTTCAACAGCGAGAGCACAGATACGCAGTATTTT | - | - | TRBJ2-3 | TRBV28
CATSRDRYEQYF | TGTGCCACCAGCAGAGATCGGTACGAGCAGTACTTC | - | - | TRBJ2-7 | TRBV15
CASSLPTWGTGELFF | TGTGCCAGCAGTTTACCCACTTGGGGCACCGGGGAGCTGTTTTTT | once | - | TRBJ2-2 | TRBV27
CASSERSSNQPQHF | TGTGCCAGTAGTGAGCGAAGTAGCAATCAGCCCCAGCATTTT | - | - | TRBJ1-5 | TRBV19
CASSSGRASGGVSYNEQFF | TGTGCCAGCAGCTCCGGCCGGGCGAGCGGGGGGGTCTCCTACAATGAGCAGTTCTTC | once | TRBD2 | TRBJ2-1 | TRBV7-9
CASSLTARTNEQFF | TGTGCCAGCAGTTTGACAGCTAGAACGAATGAGCAGTTCTTC | - | - | TRBJ2-1 | TRBV6-4
CASSYPSEIPGLAGGRNTGELFF | TGTGCCAGCAGTTACCCGAGCGAGATCCCGGGACTAGCGGGAGGAAGAAACACCGGGGAGCTGTTTTTT | - | TRBD2 | TRBJ2-2 | TRBV6-7
CASSEKPLQGQPQHF | TGTGCCAGCAGTGAAAAACCCCTACAGGGCCAGCCCCAGCATTTT | - | - | TRBJ1-5 | TRBV6-1
CASSEGTDTGELFF | TGTGCCAGCAGTGAAGGAACAGACACCGGGGAGCTGTTTTTT | - | - | TRBJ2-2 | TRBV6-1
CASSEGEGLVNEQFF | TGTGCCAGCAGCGAGGGGGAGGGACTAGTTAATGAGCAGTTCTTC | - | TRBD2 | TRBJ2-1 | TRBV9
CASTLSTGGPYEQYF | TGTGCCAGTACGTTATCGACAGGGGGGCCCTACGAGCAGTACTTC | once | TRBD1 | TRBJ2-7 | TRBV19
CASSPRQGADTQYF | TGTGCCAGCAGCCCAAGACAGGGGGCTGATACGCAGTATTTT | - | TRBD1 | TRBJ2-3 | TRBV7-8
CASSLGTGQGSTGELFF | TGCGCCAGCAGCTTGGGGACCGGACAGGGTTCAACCGGGGAGCTGTTTTTT | - | TRBD1 | TRBJ2-2 | TRBV5-1
CASSLGVRGYEQYF | TGTGCCAGCAGCTTAGGTGTCAGGGGCTACGAGCAGTACTTC | - | - | TRBJ2-7 | TRBV11-2
CAWRGKGDLLFF | TGTGCCTGGAGGGGCAAGGGTGACCTTTTGTTCTTC | - | - | TRBJ2-1 | TRBV30
CASSPSRDRNQPQHF | TGTGCCAGTAGTCCGTCCCGGGACCGGAATCAGCCCCAGCATTTT | - | - | TRBJ1-5 | TRBV19
CATLAPMHNEQFF | TGTGCCACACTAGCGCCGATGCACAATGAGCAGTTCTTC | - | TRBD2 | TRBJ2-1 | TRBV2
CASSDWGFGYEQYF | TGTGCCAGCAGTGATTGGGGGTTTGGTTACGAGCAGTACTTC | - | - | TRBJ2-7 | TRBV6-1
CASSPENTEAFF | TGTGCCAGCAGCCCAGAGAACACTGAAGCTTTCTTT | - | - | TRBJ1-1 | TRBV7-9
CASSSRTVLTEAFF | TGTGCCAGCAGCTCTCGGACAGTCCTCACTGAAGCTTTCTTT | - | - | TRBJ1-1 | TRBV27
CASSEGGLAPTDTQYF | TGCGCCAGCAGTGAGGGGGGGCTAGCGCCCACAGATACGCAGTATTTT | - | - | TRBJ2-3 | TRBV10-1
CASSQVSSPEAFF | TGTGCCAGCAGCCAAGTCTCTAGCCCTGAAGCTTTCTTT | - | - | TRBJ1-1 | TRBV3-1/TRBV3-2
CASSREAGGDYEQYF | TGCGCCAGCAGCCGAGAAGCGGGAGGGGACTACGAGCAGTACTTC | once | TRBD2 | TRBJ2-7 | TRBV4-3
CASSDYPGLSIYF | TGCGCCAGCAGTGATTACCCTGGATTGTCCATATATTTT | - | - | TRBJ1-3 | TRBV10-2
CASRPSADRVLDTQYF | TGTGCCAGCAGACCCTCGGCGGACAGGGTATTGGATACGCAGTATTTT | - | TRBD1 | TRBJ2-3 | TRBV4-2